Below, 11 T cell receptor beta chains from the same sample are listed, as sequenced in a study of T cell clones after liver transplantation. TCRdb's table, derived via immunoSEQ multiplex PCR, lists solely in-frame clones and lacks some. Of around 20,000 clones in the sample, approximately 89% were seen once. This sample comprised CD8+ T cells from blood, obtained before liver transplant. The receptors here all came from a human donor who received a liver transplant.

This clone has a single count. The rearrangement joins TRBV9 to TRBJ1-1, with D possibly being TRBD1 (5 bases). Trimming removed 0 bases at V and 4 bases at J, with 7 bases between. Germline V gene data show CDR1 as SGDLS and CDR2 as YYNGEE. This CDR3 is 13 amino acids long. CDR3 nucleotide sequence: TGTGCCAGCAGCGTAGGGGGGAGCACTGAAGCTTTCTTT. It codes for CASSVGGSTEAFF. The variable domain in full, completed from reference TRBV9 and TRBJ1-1, reads DSGVTQTPKHLITATGQRVTLRCSPRSGDLSVYWYQQSLDQGLQFLIQYYNGEERAKGNILERFSAQQFPDLHSELNLSSLELGDSALYFCASSVGGSTEAFFGQGTRLTVV.

The chain links TRBV5-1 to TRBJ2-7; 7 bases map to TRBD1. Germline CDR1 reads SGHRS; CDR2 reads YFSETQ. The CDR3 contains 13 residues. V dropped 5 bases and J dropped 3; count of bases not matched to a gene: 5. CDR3 sequence (DNA): TGCGCCAGCAGACTCCAGGGGGACTACGAGCAGTACTTC. Amino acid sequence: CASRLQGDYEQYF. The full variable domain, in which reference TRBV5-1 and TRBJ2-7 provide the parts outside the CDR3, is KAGVTQTPRYLIKTRGQQVTLSCSPISGHRSVSWYQQTPGQGLQFLFEYFSETQRNKGNFPGRFSGRQFSNSRSEMNVSTLELGDSALYLCASRLQGDYEQYFGPGTRLTVT.

V and J are TRBV19 and TRBJ2-1; TRBD1 matches 9 bases. Germline CDR1 LNHDA, CDR2 SQIVND (reference sequence). V lost 5 bases and J lost 5; bases outside the gene matches: 4. The CDR3 extends over 14 amino acids. CDR3: CASSVDRGDNEQFF. CDR3 DNA sequence: TGTGCCAGTAGTGTGGACAGGGGTGACAATGAGCAGTTCTTC.

This clone came up a few times. This rearrangement joins TRBV5-4 to TRBJ2-1; no clear D gene. The CDR3 consists of 15 residues. Per germline, CDR1 SGHNT and CDR2 YYREEE (reference sequence). V dropped 5 bases and J dropped 0 bases, with 12 bases sitting between them. For the CDR3, the DNA is TGTGCCAGCAGGCCCGGGCTTCCCTCCTACAATGAGCAGTTCTTC. Translated: CASRPGLPSYNEQFF.

The chain joins TRBV4-3 to TRBJ2-7; 7 nucleotides line up with TRBD2. V lost 3 bases to trimming and J lost 6 bases; unmatched junction nucleotides: 11. Germline CDR1 and CDR2: LGHNA and YSLEER. This CDR3 contains 15 residues. CDR3 loop: CASSHAWRETGEQYF. In DNA form, the CDR3 reads TGCGCCAGCAGCCATGCGTGGCGGGAGACGGGCGAGCAGTACTTC.

V and J are TRBV13 and TRBJ1-1, with D possibly being TRBD1 (6 bases). CDR1 and CDR2 from the germline V gene are PRHDT and FYEKMQ (reference sequence). V dropped 1 base and J dropped 2 bases, with 8 bases sitting between them. The CDR3 extends over 14 amino acids. In DNA, the CDR3 is TGTGCCAGCAGCTTAGAAGGGGGAAACACTGAAGCTTTCTTT. As protein: CASSLEGGNTEAFF. Filled out from reference TRBV13 and TRBJ1-1, the complete variable domain reads AAGVIQSPRHLIKEKRETATLKCYPIPRHDTVYWYQQGPGQDPQFLISFYEKMQSDKGSIPDRFSAQQFSDYHSELNMSSLELGDSALYFCASSLEGGNTEAFFGQGTRLTVV.

The V and J genes are TRBV10-1 and TRBJ2-1; no definite D call. This CDR3 contains 13 residues. V was shortened by 5 bases and J by 4 bases, with 9 bases between the two germline ends. Germline loops: CDR1 WNHNN, CDR2 SYGVQD (reference sequence). In DNA form, the CDR3 reads TGCGCCAGCAGTTCCGGACGGTACAATGAGCAGTTCTTC. It yields the protein CASSSGRYNEQFF.

This clone appeared a single time. The V call is TRBV9, the J call TRBJ2-7; tentatively, D is TRBD2 (6 bases). With 3 bases removed from V and 2 bases from J, the gap between germline ends came to 12 bases. CDR3 length equals 14 residues. Germline values: CDR1 SGDLS, CDR2 YYNGEE. The CDR3 DNA sequence: TGTGCCAGCAGCGCCCCGGAGGGGCCCTACGAGCAGTACTTC. This sequence encodes CASSAPEGPYEQYF.

J is TRBJ1-1 and V is TRBV19; D is ambiguous. Germline lookup yields CDR1 LNHDA and CDR2 SQIVND (reference sequence). This CDR3 comprises 14 residues. Trimming removed 3 bases from V and 1 base from J, with 9 bases in between. Here the CDR3 DNA reads TGTGCCAGTAGTATCCAAGCGGCGAACACTGAAGCTTTCTTT. This codes for CASSIQAANTEAFF.

The chain joins TRBV9 to TRBJ1-1; possible D gene TRBD1, 5 bases. The V end was cut by 2 bases, the J end by 2 bases, with 10 bases between. The CDR3 consists of 14 residues. Germline-derived CDR1 and CDR2 are SGDLS and YYNGEE. CDR3 nucleotide sequence: TGTGCCAGCAGCGTTGAGGGGATAAACACTGAAGCTTTCTTT. Amino acid sequence: CASSVEGINTEAFF.

V is TRBV7-9 and J is TRBJ2-1; a weak D match, TRBD2 (5 bases). The V and J ends lost 11 bases and 5 bases respectively, with 10 bases between them. Germline CDR1 and CDR2: SEHNR and FQNEAQ (reference sequence). The CDR3 is 11 amino acids. As DNA, the CDR3 is TGTGCCGCGGGCGAAGACAATGAGCAGTTCTTC. Translation: CAAGEDNEQFF.